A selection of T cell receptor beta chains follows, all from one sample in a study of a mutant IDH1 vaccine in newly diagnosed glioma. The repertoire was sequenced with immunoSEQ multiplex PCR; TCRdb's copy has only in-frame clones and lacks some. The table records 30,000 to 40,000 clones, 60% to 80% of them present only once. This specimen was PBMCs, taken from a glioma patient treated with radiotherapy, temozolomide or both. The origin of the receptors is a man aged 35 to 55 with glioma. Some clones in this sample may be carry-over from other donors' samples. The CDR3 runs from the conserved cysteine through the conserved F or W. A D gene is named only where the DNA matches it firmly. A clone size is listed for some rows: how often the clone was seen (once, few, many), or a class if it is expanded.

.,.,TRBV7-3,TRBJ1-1,TGTGCCAGCAGCTTGGGGGGGTCCAGCACTGAAGCTTTCTTT,CASSLGGSSTEAFF
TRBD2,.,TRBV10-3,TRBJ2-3,TGTGCCATCAGTGAGTCGCGCCTAGCGGGGGCCGGCTACACAGATACGCAGTATTTT,CAISESRLAGAGYTDTQYF
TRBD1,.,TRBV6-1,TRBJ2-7,TGTGCCAGCACCTCAACAGGGGCACACGAGCAGTACTTC,CASTSTGAHEQYF
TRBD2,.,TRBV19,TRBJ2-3,TGTGCCAGTAGTAGCGGGGACTACACAGATACGCAGTATTTT,CASSSGDYTDTQYF
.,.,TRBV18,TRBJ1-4,TGTGCCAGCTCACCCCAGACAGGACAAAAACTGTTTTTT,CASSPQTGQKLFF
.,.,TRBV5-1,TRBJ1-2,TGCGCCAGCAGCTTCGGGGAGGCCTATGGCTACACCTTC,CASSFGEAYGYTF
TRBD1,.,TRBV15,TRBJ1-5,TGTGCCACCAGCAGAGATTTCGACAGGGGAGTAGAGCCCCAGCATTTT,CATSRDFDRGVEPQHF
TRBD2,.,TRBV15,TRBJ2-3,TGTGCCACCAGCAGAGATCCTGTGTGGGGAGCGGGGGCAATAGATACGCAGTATTTT,CATSRDPVWGAGAIDTQYF
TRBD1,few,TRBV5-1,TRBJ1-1,TGCGCCAGCAGCCCGGGGGCTAGGACAGGGACCAGGGAGATGAACACTGAAGCTTTCTTT,CASSPGARTGTREMNTEAFF
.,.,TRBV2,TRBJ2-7,TGTGCCAGCAGTGATTACAGGGACGAGCAGTACTTC,CASSDYRDEQYF
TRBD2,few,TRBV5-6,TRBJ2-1,TGTGCCAGCAGAATGGGACTAGCGGGGAGGGGATACAATGAGCAGTTCTTC,CASRMGLAGRGYNEQFF
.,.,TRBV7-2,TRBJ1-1,TGTGCCAGCAGCTTAAGGCTAGGCGGAGGTGAAGCTTTCTTT,CASSLRLGGGEAFF
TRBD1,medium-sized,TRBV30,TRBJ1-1,TGTGCCTGGAGTGTACATAAGGGGGCATTGACTGAAGCTTTCTTT,CAWSVHKGALTEAFF
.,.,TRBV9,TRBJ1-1,TGTGCCAGCAGCGTATCTCAGAACACTGAAGCTTTCTTT,CASSVSQNTEAFF
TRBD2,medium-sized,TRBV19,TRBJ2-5,TGTGCCAGTAGTACCCAACTAGCGGGGGGCCAAGAGACCCAGTACTTC,CASSTQLAGGQETQYF
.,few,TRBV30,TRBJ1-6,TGTGCCTGGAGTGAGGACTTGGAAAATTCACCCCTCCACTTT,CAWSEDLENSPLHF
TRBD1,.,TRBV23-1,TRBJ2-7,TGCGCCAGCAGTCAAGCTTTAGGGACAGGCGAGTGTGGCGAGCAGTACTTC,CASSQALGTGECGEQYF
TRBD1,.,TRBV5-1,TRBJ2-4,TGCGCCAGCGGCTCCGGGACAGGGGTACTAACCATAGCCAAAAACATTCAGTACTTC,CASGSGTGVLTIAKNIQYF
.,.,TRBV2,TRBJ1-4,TGTGCCAGCAGGTCATGGGGAGGGAGGAAAAATGAAAAACTGTTTTTT,CASRSWGGRKNEKLFF
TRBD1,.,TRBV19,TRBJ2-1,TGTGCCAGTACGAGGGACAGAATCAATGAGCAGTTCTTC,CASTRDRINEQFF
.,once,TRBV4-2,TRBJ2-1,TGTGCCAGCAGCCAAGTTGGCCGGGGGTGGCACAATGAGCAGTTCTTC,CASSQVGRGWHNEQFF
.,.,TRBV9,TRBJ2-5,TGTGCCAGCAGCCCACAACTACTCGGAGGGGCAGAGACCCAGTACTTC,CASSPQLLGGAETQYF
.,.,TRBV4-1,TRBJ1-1,TGCGCCAGCAGCCTACTTCTCGATGAAAAAGCTTTCTTT,CASSLLLDEKAFF
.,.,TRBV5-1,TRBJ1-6,TGCGCCAGCAGCTTGACCCCGACAGGCCCCGCGACACCCCTCCACTTT,CASSLTPTGPATPLHF
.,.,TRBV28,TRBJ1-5,TGTGCCGCAAGCGGGGGGCTGGATCAGCCCCAGCATTTT,CAASGGLDQPQHF
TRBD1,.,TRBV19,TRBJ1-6,TGTGCCAGTAGCGGACAGGGCTATAATTCACCCCTCCACTTT,CASSGQGYNSPLHF
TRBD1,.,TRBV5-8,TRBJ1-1,TGTGCCAGCAGCCCCGTCCCGGGACAGGGGTACACTGAAGCTTTCTTT,CASSPVPGQGYTEAFF
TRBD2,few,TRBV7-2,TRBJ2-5,TGTGCCAGCAGACAGCGGGGGAGCCAAGAGACCCAGTACTTC,CASRQRGSQETQYF
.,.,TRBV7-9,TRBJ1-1,TGTGCCAGCAGAACCCCGGGACGAGAAGCTTTCTTT,CASRTPGREAFF
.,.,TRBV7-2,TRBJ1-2,TGTGCCACCCAACGAGGAGGGGACTATGGCTACACCTTC,CATQRGGDYGYTF
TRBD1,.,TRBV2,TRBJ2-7,TGTGCCAGCAGGGACTGGACAGGGGAGGACGAGCAGTACTTC,CASRDWTGEDEQYF
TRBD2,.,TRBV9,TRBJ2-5,TGTGCCAGCCCCCCCGGCGGGACTAGGGTCCGCGCTGTGCAGGAGACCCAGTACTTC,CASPPGGTRVRAVQETQYF
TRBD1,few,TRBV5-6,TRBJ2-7,TGTGCCAGCAGCATAGTACAGGGGGCTTCCCCCCCCGAGCAGTACTTC,CASSIVQGASPPEQYF
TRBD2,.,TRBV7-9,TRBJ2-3,TGTGCCAGCAGCTGGGAGGGACGAGATACGCAGTATTTT,CASSWEGRDTQYF
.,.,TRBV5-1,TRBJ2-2,TGCGCCAGCAGCATTAGGACGAACGCGAACACCGGGGAGCTGTTTTTT,CASSIRTNANTGELFF
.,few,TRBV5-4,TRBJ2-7,TGTGCCAGCAGCTTGGACGCAGCCCAGCAGTACTTC,CASSLDAAQQYF
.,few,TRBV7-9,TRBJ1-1,TGTGCCAGCAGCTTAGCCGGGACCCCAGAATCTCCGAGAGCTTTCTTT,CASSLAGTPESPRAFF
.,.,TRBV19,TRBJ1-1,TGTGCCAGTAGTATAGACAGACGCCGCACTGAAGCTTTCTTT,CASSIDRRRTEAFF
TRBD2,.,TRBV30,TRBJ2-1,TGTGCCTGGAGTGGGTCCGGACTAGCGGATTCCTACAATGAGCAGTTCTTC,CAWSGSGLADSYNEQFF
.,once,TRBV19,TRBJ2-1,TGTGCCAGTAGTCACCGGAGAGGTAGCTCCTACAATGAGCAGTTCTTC,CASSHRRGSSYNEQFF
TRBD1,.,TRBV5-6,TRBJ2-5,TGTGCCAGCAGCCGACAGGGTAGCAAAGAGACCCAGTACTTC,CASSRQGSKETQYF
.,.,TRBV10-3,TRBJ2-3,TGTGCCATCAGTGAGGGTCAGCCAAGCACAGATACGCAGTATTTT,CAISEGQPSTDTQYF
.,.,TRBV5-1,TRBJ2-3,TGCGCCAGCAGCCCGGGGGCGTTGAGGACAGATACGCAGTATTTT,CASSPGALRTDTQYF
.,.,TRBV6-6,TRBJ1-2,TGTGCCAGCAGTTACACAGCCAACAGCTATGGCTACACCTTC,CASSYTANSYGYTF
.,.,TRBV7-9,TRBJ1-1,TGTGCCAGCAGCTGGGGGGGCGCTGAAGCTTTCTTT,CASSWGGAEAFF
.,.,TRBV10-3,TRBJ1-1,TGTGCCATCAGTGGGGGGGACGGAAGCGATACTTTCGTCTCAACACACACTGAAGCTTTCTTT,CAISGGDGSDTFVSTHTEAFF
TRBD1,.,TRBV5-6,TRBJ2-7,TGTGCCAGCAGTAGAACAGGGGTGGCCTACGAGCAGTACTTC,CASSRTGVAYEQYF
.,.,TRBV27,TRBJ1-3,TGTGCCAGCAGTTTATCGTTCCAGGGGCCCACCATATATTTT,CASSLSFQGPTIYF
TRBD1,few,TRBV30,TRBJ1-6,TGTGCCTGGGACAAACAGGGGATGGATTCACCCCTCCACTTT,CAWDKQGMDSPLHF
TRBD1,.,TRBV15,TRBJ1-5,TGTGCCACCAGCAGAGAACCCCAGGGGGCTCAGCCCCAGCATTTT,CATSREPQGAQPQHF
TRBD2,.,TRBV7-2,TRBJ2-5,TGTGCCAGCAGCCCGACTAGCGGGAGCCAAGAGACCCAGTACTTC,CASSPTSGSQETQYF
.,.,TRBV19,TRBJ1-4,TGTGCCAGTAGTACAGACAGGCGTGAAAAACTGTTTTTT,CASSTDRREKLFF
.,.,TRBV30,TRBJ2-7,TGTGCCTGGAGTGAAACCTCCTACGAGCAGTACTTC,CAWSETSYEQYF
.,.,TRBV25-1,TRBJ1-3,TGTGCCAGCAGGACAGTACGGGACACCATATATTTT,CASRTVRDTIYF